Listed below are T cell receptor beta chains from one sample, sequenced in a study of blood T cell repertoires in COVID-19. The method was immunoSEQ multiplex PCR; TCRdb's version includes in-frame clones alone and lacks a portion of them. In the table there are just under 350,000 clones, around 90% of which are singletons. The specimen was peripheral blood. These receptors all stem from a woman under 30 who had recovered from COVID-19. Both conserved end residues are part of each CDR3. Fields, in order: J gene, D gene, V gene, CDR3 length, clone size, CDR3 protein, CDR3 DNA. The D gene is left open where the match is weak. Expanded clones are given a class, and other clones once, few, many or no size at all.

TRBJ2-2 | TRBD2 | TRBV7-2 | 18 | - | CASSTGLAGGLRSGELFF | TGTGCCAGCAGCACTGGACTAGCGGGAGGTTTGAGGTCCGGGGAGCTGTTTTTT
TRBJ2-3 | - | TRBV15 | 16 | - | CATSRERQDLTDTQYF | TGTGCCACCAGCAGAGAGAGACAGGACCTCACAGATACGCAGTATTTT
TRBJ1-1 | - | TRBV5-1 | 14 | once | CASSLEGEPTDAFF | TGCGCCAGCAGCTTGGAGGGGGAGCCCACTGACGCTTTCTTT
TRBJ2-2 | TRBD2 | TRBV5-1 | 17 | - | CASSYLTAGVITGELFF | TGCGCCAGCAGCTACCTAACTGCGGGAGTGATCACCGGGGAGCTGTTTTTT
TRBJ1-1 | TRBD1 | TRBV19 | 15 | - | CASSTGGLSIAEAFF | TGTGCCAGTAGCACAGGGGGCCTCTCTATCGCTGAAGCTTTCTTT
TRBJ1-2 | - | TRBV10-3 | 12 | - | CATSGTTRGYTF | TGTGCCACCTCCGGGACTACGAGGGGCTACACCTTC
TRBJ2-2 | - | TRBV4-3 | 16 | once | CASSQDRSVVTGELFF | TGCGCCAGCAGCCAAGATAGGAGCGTGGTAACCGGGGAGCTGTTTTTT
TRBJ1-5 | - | TRBV7-9 | 14 | - | CASSFGGLDQPQHF | TGTGCCAGCAGCTTCGGGGGGCTTGATCAGCCCCAGCATTTT
TRBJ2-2 | - | TRBV6-5 | 14 | - | CASSRAPDTGELFF | TGTGCCAGCAGTCGAGCCCCCGATACCGGGGAGCTGTTTTTT
TRBJ2-3 | - | TRBV10-3 | 14 | - | CAISEVVSTDTQYF | TGTGCCATCAGTGAGGTAGTTAGCACAGATACGCAGTATTTT
TRBJ2-2 | TRBD1 | TRBV6-2/TRBV6-3 | 17 | few | CASSLKGQPRTTGELFF | TGTGCCAGCAGTCTCAAGGGACAGCCCCGGACCACCGGGGAGCTGTTTTTT
TRBJ2-1 | - | TRBV5-5 | 12 | - | CASSLIDNEQFF | TGTGCCAGCAGCCTAATTGACAATGAGCAGTTCTTC
TRBJ2-1 | - | TRBV2 | 13 | - | CASSEALGGEQFF | TGTGCCAGCAGTGAAGCGCTAGGGGGTGAGCAGTTCTTC
TRBJ1-3 | - | TRBV14 | 15 | - | CASSQVQLSGNTIYF | TGTGCCAGCAGCCAAGTACAGCTCTCTGGAAACACCATATATTTT
TRBJ2-3 | - | TRBV7-2 | 14 | - | CASSREGGTDTQYF | TGTGCCAGCAGCCGCGAGGGCGGCACAGATACGCAGTATTTT
TRBJ2-3 | - | TRBV11-3 | 12 | - | CASSTSTDTQYF | TGTGCCAGCAGCACAAGCACAGATACGCAGTATTTT
TRBJ1-2 | - | TRBV29-1 | 16 | - | CSVEGGREFANYGYTF | TGCAGCGTTGAAGGGGGGCGAGAGTTTGCTAACTATGGCTACACCTTC
TRBJ1-2 | TRBD1 | TRBV7-9 | 14 | - | CASSWVGQGDGYTF | TGTGCCAGCAGCTGGGTTGGACAGGGCGATGGCTACACCTTC
TRBJ1-2 | - | TRBV15 | 17 | - | CATSRETRDTANYGYTF | TGTGCCACCAGCAGAGAAACCCGGGACACCGCTAACTATGGCTACACCTTC
TRBJ1-6 | TRBD1 | TRBV9 | 14 | - | CASSKGTGDSPLHF | TGTGCCAGCAGCAAAGGGACAGGGGATTCACCCCTCCACTTT
TRBJ2-1 | - | TRBV11-3 | 13 | - | CATAGGTYNEQFF | TGTGCCACCGCTGGGGGGACGTACAATGAGCAGTTCTTC
TRBJ2-6 | - | TRBV11-3 | 16 | - | CASSQRLGSGANVLTF | TGTGCCAGCAGCCAGAGACTGGGTTCCGGGGCCAACGTCCTGACTTTC
TRBJ2-1 | TRBD2 | TRBV6-2/TRBV6-3 | 16 | - | CASSFQTSGRGIEQFF | TGTGCCAGCAGTTTCCAGACTAGCGGGAGAGGGATTGAGCAGTTCTTC
TRBJ2-3 | TRBD2 | TRBV7-9 | 15 | - | CASSLGTSSLDTQYF | TGTGCCAGCAGCTTAGGGACTAGCAGCCTCGATACGCAGTATTTT
TRBJ1-3 | - | TRBV18 | 15 | few | CASSPDRTSGNTIYF | TGTGCCAGCTCTCCTGACAGGACCTCTGGAAACACCATATATTTT
TRBJ2-5 | TRBD2 | TRBV4-3 | 17 | - | CASSQELAGGLVETQYF | TGCGCCAGCAGCCAAGAACTAGCGGGAGGGCTTGTGGAGACCCAGTACTTC
TRBJ2-1 | TRBD2 | TRBV6-2/TRBV6-3 | 18 | - | CASSYNPSGTSTWERQFF | TGTGCCAGCAGTTACAACCCCTCCGGGACTAGCACCTGGGAGCGGCAGTTCTTC
TRBJ2-3 | TRBD2 | TRBV24-1 | 14 | - | CATFAGGCKDTQYF | TGTGCCACCTTCGCGGGAGGTTGTAAAGATACGCAGTATTTT
TRBJ2-3 | - | TRBV1 | 17 | - | CTSSLVPVGRRTDTQYF | TGCACCAGCAGCCTGGTCCCGGTCGGGAGGCGCACAGATACGCAGTATTTT
TRBJ1-5 | TRBD1 | TRBV5-4 | 17 | - | CASSWGRGTGGNQPQHF | TGTGCCAGCAGCTGGGGACGGGGAACAGGGGGCAATCAGCCCCAGCATTTT
TRBJ2-3 | - | TRBV7-2 | 15 | - | CASSRAGRVTDTQYF | TGTGCCAGCAGCAGAGCTGGCAGGGTAACAGATACGCAGTATTTT
TRBJ1-5 | - | TRBV24-1 | 15 | - | CATSGEGVSNQPQHF | TGTGCCACCAGTGGGGAGGGGGTTAGCAATCAGCCCCAGCATTTT
TRBJ2-3 | TRBD1 | TRBV12-3/TRBV12-4 | 13 | - | CASRTGGTDTQYF | TGTGCCAGCAGGACAGGGGGCACAGATACGCAGTATTTT
TRBJ2-1 | TRBD1 | TRBV27 | 15 | - | CASSQRQGRGNEQFF | TGTGCCAGCAGCCAGAGACAGGGAAGGGGGAATGAGCAGTTCTTC
TRBJ2-5 | TRBD1 | TRBV10-3 | 13 | - | CAIRGQGEETQYF | TGTGCCATCAGAGGACAGGGGGAAGAGACCCAGTACTTC
TRBJ2-1 | - | TRBV4-3 | 16 | - | CASSQAHYSSYNEQFF | TGCGCCAGCAGCCAAGCCCACTACTCCTCCTACAATGAGCAGTTCTTC
TRBJ1-3 | TRBD1 | TRBV7-8 | 16 | once | CASSLGGQGAGNTIYF | TGTGCCAGCAGCTTGGGGGGACAGGGTGCTGGAAACACCATATATTTT
TRBJ1-6 | - | TRBV25-1 | 16 | - | CASRTPGGSYNSPLHF | TGTGCCAGCAGGACGCCCGGCGGCTCCTATAATTCACCCCTCCACTTT
TRBJ1-1 | - | TRBV7-9 | 11 | - | CASTPSTEAFF | TGTGCCAGCACCCCCTCCACTGAAGCTTTCTTT
TRBJ1-1 | - | TRBV14 | 14 | - | CASSLITSNTEAFF | TGTGCCAGCAGCCTTATTACTTCCAACACTGAAGCTTTCTTT
TRBJ1-2 | - | TRBV30 | 13 | - | CAWRSIQAGGYTF | TGTGCCTGGAGGTCAATACAGGCGGGGGGCTACACCTTC
TRBJ1-2 | - | TRBV5-1 | 15 | - | CASSFSRQKAGGYTF | TGCGCCAGCAGCTTTTCGAGACAGAAGGCCGGTGGCTACACCTTC
TRBJ1-2 | - | TRBV25-1 | 11 | - | CASSSGYGYTF | TGTGCCAGCAGTTCGGGTTATGGCTACACCTTC